This TCR beta chain comes out of a study of blood T cell repertoires in COVID-19. Study overall: Some COVID-19 samples were acute and others convalescent; all came from the United States, Italy and Spain.

How the authors handled the data: Amplification with reference gene primers provided the estimates of nucleated cell counts. Produced via immunoSEQ multiplex PCR; TCRdb's table is partial and in-frame only. V, J and clone size are taken as reported in that table, and D and trimming were inferred from the DNA itself. The repertoire holds 250,000 to 350,000 clones, 90% seen once, with roughly 7.3% in the top ten. Germline CDR1 is SGDLS and CDR2 is YYNGEE. The ends lost 0 bases at V and 1 base at J; junction bases unmatched: 3. The CDR3 runs to 17 residues. The sample consisted of peripheral blood. V gene TRBV9 combines with J gene TRBJ2-6; the match to TRBD2 covers 8 bases. This TCR came from a woman under 40 with COVID-19, enrolled during active disease. Here the CDR3 reads CASSVEGLVSGANVLTF. The DNA of the CDR3 is TGTGCCAGCAGCGTAGAGGGACTAGTTTCTGGGGCCAACGTCCTGACTTTC.